This TCR beta chain was retrieved from a study of shared clonotypes between healthy human individuals. Overall study results and limits: Relative to their counterparts shared across all four donors, non-shared clonotypes exhibited diminished generation probabilities. Donor scarcity curtailed the genetic and exposure-history diversity represented herein. Some naive CD4 clonotypes, 4% to 6%, turned up in common across a few donors.

Clones were read by immunoSEQ multiplex PCR, and TCRdb kept only the in-frame ones, dropping some. The data contain about 2.4 million clones, about 92% of them seen just once; the ten biggest clones take up around 0.14%. This clone was seen more than once but under ten times. The antigen is unknown. The CDR3 sequence is 15 residues long. Trimming removed 3 bases from V and 6 bases from J; junction bases left unmatched: 9. Germline values: CDR1 SNHLY, CDR2 FYNNEI. Sequenced: naive CD4+ T cells sorted from blood. Subset described: CD45RA+ positively selected. The TCR sequence derives from a man in his late teens or twenties in good health. The chain recombines TRBV2 with TRBJ1-1; 8 bases are a match to TRBD1. CDR3 sequence reads: CASSDTDRGLAEAFF. In DNA form, the CDR3 reads TGTGCCAGCAGTGATACAGACAGGGGCTTGGCTGAAGCTTTCTTT. Full variable domain (remainder filled in from reference TRBV2 and TRBJ1-1): EPEVTQTPSHQVTQMGQEVILRCVPISNHLYFYWYRQILGQKVEFLVSFYNNEISEKSEIFDDQFSVERPDGSNFTLKIRSTKLEDSAMYFCASSDTDRGLAEAFFGQGTRLTVV.